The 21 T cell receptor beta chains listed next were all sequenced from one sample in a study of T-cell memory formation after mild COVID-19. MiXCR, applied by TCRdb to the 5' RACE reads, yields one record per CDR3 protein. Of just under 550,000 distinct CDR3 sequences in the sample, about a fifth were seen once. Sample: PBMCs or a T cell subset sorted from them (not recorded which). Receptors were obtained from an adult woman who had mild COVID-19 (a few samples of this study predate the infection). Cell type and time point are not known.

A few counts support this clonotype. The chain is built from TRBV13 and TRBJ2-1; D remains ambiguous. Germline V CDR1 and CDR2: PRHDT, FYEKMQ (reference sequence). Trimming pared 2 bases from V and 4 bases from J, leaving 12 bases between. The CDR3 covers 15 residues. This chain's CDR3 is CASSLRWGLYNEQFF. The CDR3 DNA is TGTGCCAGCAGCTTAAGGTGGGGTTTATACAATGAGCAGTTCTTC.

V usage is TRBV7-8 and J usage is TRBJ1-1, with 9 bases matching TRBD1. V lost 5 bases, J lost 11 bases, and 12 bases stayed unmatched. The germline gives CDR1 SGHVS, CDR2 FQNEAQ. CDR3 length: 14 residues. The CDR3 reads CASSARGQGRMAFF. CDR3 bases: TGTGCCAGCAGCGCTAGGGGACAGGGAAGGATGGCTTTCTTT.

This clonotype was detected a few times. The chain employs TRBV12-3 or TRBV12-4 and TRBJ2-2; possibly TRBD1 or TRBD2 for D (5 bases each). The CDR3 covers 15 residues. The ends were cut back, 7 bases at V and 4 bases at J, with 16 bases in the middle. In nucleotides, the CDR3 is TGTGCCAGCAACCGGGTCGGGACGGGCACCGGGGAGCTGTTTTTT. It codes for CASNRVGTGTGELFF.

For the CDR3, the DNA is TGTGCCAGCAGCCGCCTAGATACCTACAATGAGCAGTTCTTC. It yields the protein CASSRLDTYNEQFF. The chain employs TRBV6-2 or TRBV6-3 and TRBJ2-1; D remains unclear. Germline V gene lookup returns CDR1 MNHEY and CDR2 SVGEGT. V was clipped by 6 bases and J by 2 bases, with 11 bases between them. The CDR3 runs to 14 residues.

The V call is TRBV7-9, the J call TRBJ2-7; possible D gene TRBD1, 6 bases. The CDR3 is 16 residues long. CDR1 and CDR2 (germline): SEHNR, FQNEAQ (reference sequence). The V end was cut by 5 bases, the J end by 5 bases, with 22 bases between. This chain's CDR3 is CASSPIPGQGIHEQYF. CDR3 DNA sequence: TGTGCCAGCAGCCCGATTCCAGGGCAGGGGATCCACGAGCAGTACTTC. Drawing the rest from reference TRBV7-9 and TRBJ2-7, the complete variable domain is DTGVSQNPRHKITKRGQNVTFRCDPISEHNRLYWYRQTLGQGPEFLTYFQNEAQLEKSRLLSDRFSAERPKGSFSTLEIQRTEQGDSAMYLCASSPIPGQGIHEQYFGPGTRLTVT.

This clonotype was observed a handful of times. In nucleotides, the CDR3 is TGTGCCAGCAGCTTGACAGGGGTTGAGATTGAGACCCAGTACTTC. Protein product: CASSLTGVEIETQYF. The gene calls are TRBV5-8 and TRBJ2-5, with 7 nucleotides matching TRBD1. After removal of 1 base from V and 5 bases from J, the junction contained 8 bases not matched to a gene. The CDR3 runs 15 residues. Germline CDR1 reads SGHTS; CDR2 reads YDEGEE. Filled out from reference TRBV5-8 and TRBJ2-5, the complete variable domain reads EAGVTQSPTHLIKTRGQQATLRCSPISGHTSVYWYQQALGLGLQFLLWYDEGEERNRGNFPPRFSGRQFPNYSSELNVNALELEDSALYLCASSLTGVEIETQYFGPGTRLLVL.

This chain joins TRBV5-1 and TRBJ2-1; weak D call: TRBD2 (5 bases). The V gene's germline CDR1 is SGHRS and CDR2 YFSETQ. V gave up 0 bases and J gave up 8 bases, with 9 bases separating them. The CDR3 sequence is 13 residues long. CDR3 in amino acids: CASSLGGSDEQFF. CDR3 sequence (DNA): TGCGCCAGCAGCTTGGGTGGGAGCGATGAGCAGTTCTTC.

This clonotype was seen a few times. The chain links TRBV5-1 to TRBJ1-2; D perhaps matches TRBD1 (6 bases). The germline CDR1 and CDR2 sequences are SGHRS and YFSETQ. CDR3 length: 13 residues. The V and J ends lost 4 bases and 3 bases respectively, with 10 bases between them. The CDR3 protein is CASSRWTDYGYTF. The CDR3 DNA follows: TGCGCCAGCAGCCGCTGGACAGACTATGGCTACACCTTC.

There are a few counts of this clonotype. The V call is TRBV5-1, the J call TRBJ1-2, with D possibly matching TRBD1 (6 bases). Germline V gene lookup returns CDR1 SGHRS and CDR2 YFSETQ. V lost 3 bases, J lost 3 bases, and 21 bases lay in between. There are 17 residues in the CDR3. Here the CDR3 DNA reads TGCGCCAGCAGCTACACTCATCAGGGGTTTCGGGACTATGGCTACACCTTC. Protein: CASSYTHQGFRDYGYTF.

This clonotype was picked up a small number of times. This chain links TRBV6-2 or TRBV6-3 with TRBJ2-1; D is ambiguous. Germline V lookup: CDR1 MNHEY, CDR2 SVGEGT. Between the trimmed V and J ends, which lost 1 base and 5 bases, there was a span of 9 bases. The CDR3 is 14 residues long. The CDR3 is CASSYYGDHNEQFF. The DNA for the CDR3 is TGTGCCAGCAGTTACTACGGCGACCACAATGAGCAGTTCTTC.

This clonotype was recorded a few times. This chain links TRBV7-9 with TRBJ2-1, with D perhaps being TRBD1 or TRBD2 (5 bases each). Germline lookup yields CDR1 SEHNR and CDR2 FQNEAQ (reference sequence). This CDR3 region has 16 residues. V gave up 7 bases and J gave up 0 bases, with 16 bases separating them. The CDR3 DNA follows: TGTGCCAGCATCCCGCTTGGGACCCGCTCCTACAATGAGCAGTTCTTC. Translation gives CASIPLGTRSYNEQFF.

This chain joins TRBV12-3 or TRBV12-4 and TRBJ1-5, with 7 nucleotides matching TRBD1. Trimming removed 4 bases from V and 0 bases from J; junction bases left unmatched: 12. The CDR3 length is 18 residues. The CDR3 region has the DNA TGTGCCAGCAGTTCCCCAGGGGGTCGGGGGATTAGCAATCAGCCCCAGCATTTT. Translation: CASSSPGGRGISNQPQHF.

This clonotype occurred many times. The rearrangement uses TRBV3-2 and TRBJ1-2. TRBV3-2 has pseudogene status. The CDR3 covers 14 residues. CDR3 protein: CASSHLLDRYGYTF. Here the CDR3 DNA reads TGTGCCAGCAGCCACCTTTTAGACCGCTATGGCTACACCTTC.

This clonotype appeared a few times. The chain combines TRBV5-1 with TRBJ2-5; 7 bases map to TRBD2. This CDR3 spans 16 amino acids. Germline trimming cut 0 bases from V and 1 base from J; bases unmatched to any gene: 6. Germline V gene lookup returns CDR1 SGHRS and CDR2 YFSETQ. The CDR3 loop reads CASSLVGGSIQETQYF. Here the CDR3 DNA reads TGCGCCAGCAGCTTGGTTGGCGGGAGCATCCAAGAGACCCAGTACTTC.

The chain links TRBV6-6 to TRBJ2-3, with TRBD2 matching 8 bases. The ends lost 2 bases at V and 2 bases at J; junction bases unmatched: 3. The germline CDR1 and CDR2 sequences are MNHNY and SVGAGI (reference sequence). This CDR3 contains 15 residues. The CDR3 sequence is CASSYGTSDTDTQYF. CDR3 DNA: TGTGCCAGCAGTTACGGGACTAGTGACACAGATACGCAGTATTTT.

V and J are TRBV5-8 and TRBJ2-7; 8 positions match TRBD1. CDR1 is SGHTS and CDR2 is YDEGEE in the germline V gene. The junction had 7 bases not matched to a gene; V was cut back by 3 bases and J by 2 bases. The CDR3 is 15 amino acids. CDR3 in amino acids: CASSSLGQGAYEQYF. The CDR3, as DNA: TGTGCCAGCAGCTCCCTCGGACAGGGTGCCTACGAGCAGTACTTC.

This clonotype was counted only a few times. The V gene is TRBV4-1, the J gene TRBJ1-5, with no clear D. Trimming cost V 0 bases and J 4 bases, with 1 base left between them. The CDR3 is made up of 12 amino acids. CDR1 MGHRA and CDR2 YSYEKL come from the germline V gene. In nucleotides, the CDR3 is TGCGCCAGCAGCCAAGATAATCAGCCCCAGCATTTT. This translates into CASSQDNQPQHF.

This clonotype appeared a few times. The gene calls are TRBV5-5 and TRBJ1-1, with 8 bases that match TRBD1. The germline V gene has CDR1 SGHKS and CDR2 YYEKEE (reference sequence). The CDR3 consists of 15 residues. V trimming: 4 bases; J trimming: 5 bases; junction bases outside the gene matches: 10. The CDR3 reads CASSTPTGVGTEAFF. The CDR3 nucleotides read TGTGCCAGCAGCACCCCGACAGGGGTTGGGACTGAAGCTTTCTTT.

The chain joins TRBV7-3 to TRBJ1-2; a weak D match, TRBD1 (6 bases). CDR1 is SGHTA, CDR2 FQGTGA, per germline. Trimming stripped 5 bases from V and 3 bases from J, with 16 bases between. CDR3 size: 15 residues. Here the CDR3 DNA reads TGTGCCAGCAGCCCCCAAGGGGGGTCGCACTATGGCTACACCTTC. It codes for CASSPQGGSHYGYTF.

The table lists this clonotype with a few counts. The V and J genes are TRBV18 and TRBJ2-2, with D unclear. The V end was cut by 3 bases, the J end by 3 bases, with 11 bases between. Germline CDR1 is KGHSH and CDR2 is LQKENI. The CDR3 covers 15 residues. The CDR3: CASSPIPSYTGELFF. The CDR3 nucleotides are TGTGCCAGCTCACCCATTCCGTCCTACACCGGGGAGCTGTTTTTT.

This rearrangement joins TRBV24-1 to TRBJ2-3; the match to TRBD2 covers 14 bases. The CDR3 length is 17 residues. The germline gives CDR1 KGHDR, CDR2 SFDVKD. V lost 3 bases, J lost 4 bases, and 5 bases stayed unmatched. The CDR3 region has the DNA TGTGCCACCAGTGATCAGGGACTAGCGGGAGTCCCAGATACGCAGTATTTT. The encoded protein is CATSDQGLAGVPDTQYF.